This passage covers 29 T cell receptor beta chains from one sample sequenced in a study of T cells in Graves' hyperthyroidism and ophthalmopathy. Amplification of TCR beta CDR3 regions was performed using RNA transcripts as template. The HTBI primer set served for first-round RT-PCR of the TCR CDR3. TCRdb called the multiplex PCR reads again in MiXCR, with one record for every CDR3 protein. The sample shows about 600,000 distinct CDR3 sequences, about 15% of them seen only once. The sequencing input was blood. The receptor set was obtained from a woman between 45 and 60 years old with Graves' ophthalmopathy.

This chain joins TRBV5-1 and TRBJ2-7, with TRBD2 as a possible D gene (5 bases). This CDR3 region has 12 residues. Germline values: CDR1 SGHRS, CDR2 YFSETQ. The germline V and J ends were trimmed by 2 bases and 4 bases, with 7 bases remaining between them. CDR3 amino acids: CASSFGEYEQYF. In DNA form, the CDR3 reads TGCGCCAGCAGCTTCGGGGAGTACGAGCAGTACTTC.

This clonotype was counted many times. This rearrangement joins TRBV2 to TRBJ2-7, with D perhaps matching TRBD2 (6 bases). The V gene lost 6 bases and the J gene lost 3 bases, with 9 bases spanning the gap. CDR1 is SNHLY and CDR2 is FYNNEI in the germline V gene. The CDR3 spans 12 residues. In nucleotides, the CDR3 is TGTGCCAGCAGGGGGACTTACTACGAGCAGTACTTC. Its translation is CASRGTYYEQYF.

This clonotype has at least ten counts. The chain is built from TRBV5-1 and TRBJ2-7; a weak D match, TRBD1 (8 bases). CDR1 is SGHRS and CDR2 is YFSETQ in the germline V gene. With 4 bases removed from V and 2 bases from J, the gap between germline ends came to 16 bases. The length of the CDR3 is 15 residues. CDR3 region: CASSVNRGGTYEQYF. As DNA, the CDR3 is TGCGCCAGCAGCGTAAACAGGGGGGGTACCTACGAGCAGTACTTC.

This clonotype was picked up many times. Here the CDR3 reads CASSPRGTGTSYEQYF. DNA for the CDR3: TGTGCCAGCAGTCCTCGCGGGACAGGGACTTCCTACGAGCAGTACTTC. The chain couples TRBV28 to TRBJ2-7; TRBD1 agrees at 9 bases. Germline V lookup: CDR1 MDHEN, CDR2 SYDVKM. The V segment lost 5 bases and the J segment 1 base; nucleotides outside the gene matches: 9. This CDR3 contains 16 residues.

This rearrangement joins TRBV6-5 to TRBJ2-3; no reliable D call. V was pared by 1 base and J by 2 bases, with 7 bases between. CDR1 is MNHEY and CDR2 is SVGAGI in the germline V gene. CDR3 length: 14 amino acids. The CDR3 here is CASSYYSPTDTQYF. The CDR3 DNA sequence: TGTGCCAGCAGTTACTACTCCCCCACAGATACGCAGTATTTT.

This clonotype was seen ten or more times. J is TRBJ2-1 and V is TRBV11-2; D uncertain. CDR1 SGHAT and CDR2 FQNNGV come from the germline V gene. This CDR3 has 16 residues. Trimming took off 0 bases at V and 6 bases at J, with 15 bases between the two ends. CDR3 nucleotide sequence: TGTGCCAGCAGCTTAGATAGGCAAAGCGTATTCAATGAGCAGTTCTTC. Translated: CASSLDRQSVFNEQFF.

This clonotype was detected many times. The genes are TRBV18 and TRBJ2-7, with 9 bases lining up with TRBD1. V was clipped by 5 bases and J by 2 bases; unmatched bases: 7. The CDR3 runs 15 residues. CDR1 and CDR2 from the germline V gene are KGHSH and LQKENI. This CDR3 is CASSSGQGITYEQYF. CDR3 nucleotide sequence: TGTGCCAGCTCATCCGGACAGGGGATAACCTACGAGCAGTACTTC.

This clonotype was found a few times. V is TRBV5-1 and J is TRBJ2-2; D perhaps matches TRBD2 (6 bases). V lost 7 bases to trimming and J lost 0 bases, with 13 bases between them. The V gene's germline CDR1 is SGHRS and CDR2 YFSETQ. The CDR3 is 15 residues long. CDR3 protein: CASGHSGPNTGELFF. The CDR3 bases are TGCGCCAGCGGACATAGCGGACCGAACACCGGGGAGCTGTTTTTT.

This clonotype was counted at least ten times. J is TRBJ2-7 and V is TRBV7-9; TRBD1 aligns across 9 bases. With V trimmed by 5 bases and J by 4 bases, 15 bases remained unmatched. Germline-derived CDR1 and CDR2 are SEHNR and FQNEAQ (reference sequence). This CDR3 comprises 17 residues. This CDR3 reads CASSTNDAGTGFYEQYF. DNA of the CDR3: TGTGCCAGCAGCACGAATGATGCCGGGACAGGGTTTTACGAGCAGTACTTC.

The chain links TRBV7-9 to TRBJ2-1; 13 bases agree with TRBD2. This CDR3 region has 16 residues. Trimming at V came to 0 bases and at J to 8 bases, leaving 4 bases not matched to a gene. Germline V gene sequence: CDR1 SEHNR, CDR2 FQNEAQ (reference sequence). The CDR3 DNA reads as TGTGCCAGCAGCTTAGCGACTAGCGGGAGGAGGTATGAGCAGTTCTTC. It encodes CASSLATSGRRYEQFF.

On this clonotype itself: At one end the junction does not follow the germline gene, possibly because of a read error. V is TRBV20-1 and J is TRBJ2-1, with 12 bases lining up with TRBD2. The germline CDR1 and CDR2 sequences are DFQATT and SNEGSKA (reference sequence). The CDR3 contains 17 residues. The chain's CDR3 is CSAISLHLAGGVNEQLF. The CDR3, as DNA: TGCAGTGCTATCAGTCTCCACCTAGCGGGAGGGGTGAATGAGCAGCTCTTC.

This clonotype occurred a few times. The CDR3: CASSYSTGEDKAFF. The DNA for the CDR3 is TGTGCCAGCAGTTACTCGACAGGGGAGGATAAAGCTTTCTTT. This chain uses TRBV6-6 with TRBJ1-1; 8 nucleotides match TRBD1. Germline lookup yields CDR1 MNHNY and CDR2 SVGAGI (reference sequence). The V and J ends lost 0 bases and 9 bases, in that order; junction bases with no gene match: 6. CDR3 length: 14 amino acids.

The chain joins TRBV28 to TRBJ2-2; TRBD2 matches 9 bases. V trimming: 5 bases; J trimming: 4 bases; junction bases outside the gene matches: 8. Germline V gene sequence: CDR1 MDHEN, CDR2 SYDVKM. CDR3 length equals 16 residues. In DNA form, the CDR3 reads TGTGCCAGCAGTGTCCCCCGGACTAGCGCCACCGGGGAGCTGTTTTTT. Translated, it gives CASSVPRTSATGELFF.

The chain joins TRBV19 to TRBJ2-1; TRBD2 agrees at 11 bases. V trimming: 4 bases; J trimming: 0 bases; junction bases outside the gene matches: 5. Germline-derived CDR1 and CDR2 are LNHDA and SQIVND (reference sequence). This CDR3 contains 17 residues. CDR3 coding DNA: TGTGCCAGTAGTACGATTCTAGCGGGGGGCTCCTACAATGAGCAGTTCTTC. This sequence encodes CASSTILAGGSYNEQFF.

A remark on this clonotype: The junction departs from the called germline gene at one end, perhaps through a read error. The rearrangement joins TRBV9 to TRBJ2-3; 7 nucleotides line up with TRBD2. CDR3 length equals 15 residues. Germline lookup yields CDR1 SGDLS and CDR2 YYNGEE. The CDR3 DNA follows: TGTGCCAGCAGCGTCTCGGGAGGCAGGGCAGATATGCAGTATTTT. This translates into CASSVSGGRADMQYF.

This clonotype has ten or more counts. The chain uses TRBV11-2 and TRBJ2-3; TRBD2 matches 7 bases. J lost 2 bases, V lost 2 bases, and 4 bases had no gene match. Per germline, CDR1 SGHAT and CDR2 FQNNGV. The CDR3 totals 15 residues. The chain's CDR3 is CASSLTSVSTDTQYF. The CDR3 DNA sequence: TGTGCCAGCAGCTTAACTAGCGTGTCCACAGATACGCAGTATTTT.

The chain carries TRBV6-2 or TRBV6-3 and TRBJ2-7; TRBD1 aligns across 8 bases. Germline-derived CDR1 and CDR2 are MNHEY and SVGEGT. The CDR3 has 15 amino acids. V shed 6 bases, J shed 4 bases, and the junction held 11 bases outside the gene matches. CDR3 coding DNA: TGTGCCAGCAGAGACACGGCGCAGGGGGCTTACGAGCAGTACTTC. Translation: CASRDTAQGAYEQYF.

CDR3 nucleotides: TGTGCCAGCAGCTCCAGACAGGGGGGGTCCTACAATGAGCAGTTCTTC. This translates into CASSSRQGGSYNEQFF. The chain uses TRBV7-2 and TRBJ2-1; 9 bases fit TRBD1. The CDR3 has 16 amino acids. CDR1 is SGHTA and CDR2 is FQGNSA in the germline V gene. The V and J ends lost 4 bases and 1 base, in that order; junction bases with no gene match: 5.

This clonotype was recorded at least ten times. The chain uses TRBV12-3 or TRBV12-4 and TRBJ1-6, with 9 nucleotides matching TRBD1. The junction had 13 bases not matched to a gene; V was cut back by 5 bases and J by 8 bases. This CDR3 contains 17 residues. This chain's CDR3 is CASSPRDRVFVDSPLHF. In DNA, the CDR3 is TGTGCCAGCAGTCCCCGGGACAGGGTATTTGTGGATTCACCCCTCCACTTT.

The chain has TRBV10-3 and TRBJ2-5; 8 positions match TRBD1. This CDR3 has 16 amino acids. Unmatched junction bases numbered 9, after V lost 4 bases and J lost 2 bases. Germline assignment: CDR1 ENHRY and CDR2 SYGVKD. CDR3 in DNA: TGTGCCATCAGTGCAGGGACCGGGACAGGACAAGAGACCCAGTACTTC. This gives the protein CAISAGTGTGQETQYF.

This clonotype was observed many times. The chain is built from TRBV2 and TRBJ2-1; the match to TRBD1 covers 10 bases. CDR1 SNHLY and CDR2 FYNNEI come from the germline V gene. The CDR3 is 15 amino acids. The V gene end was trimmed by 7 bases and the J gene end by 4 bases; junction bases not matched to a gene: 7. CDR3 coding DNA: TGTGCCAGCAATCACGGGGGACAGGGGTACAATGAGCAGTTCTTC. It specifies CASNHGGQGYNEQFF.

The J gene is TRBJ2-2, the V gene TRBV5-4; unclear D gene. Deletions cut 0 bases from V and 5 bases from J, with 8 bases between. The CDR3 sequence is 14 residues long. Germline V gene lookup returns CDR1 SGHNT and CDR2 YYREEE (reference sequence). CDR3 nucleotide sequence: TGTGCCAGCAGCTTGGAAGGCTCTACCGGGGAGCTGTTTTTT. Translation gives CASSLEGSTGELFF.

Many counts were recorded for this clonotype. The CDR3 bases are TGTGCCAGCATGGACGGTTCCAATGAAAAACTGTTTTTT. Translated, it gives CASMDGSNEKLFF. The rearrangement joins TRBV2 to TRBJ1-4; D remains ambiguous. This CDR3 spans 13 amino acids. Per germline, CDR1 SNHLY and CDR2 FYNNEI. Between the trimmed V and J ends, which lost 7 bases and 5 bases, there was a span of 11 bases. Full variable domain (missing parts from reference TRBV2 and TRBJ1-4): EPEVTQTPSHQVTQMGQEVILRCVPISNHLYFYWYRQILGQKVEFLVSFYNNEISEKSEIFDDQFSVERPDGSNFTLKIRSTKLEDSAMYFCASMDGSNEKLFFGSGTQLSVL.

This clonotype was detected ten times or more. The chain employs TRBV28 and TRBJ2-3; TRBD1 matches 8 bases. This CDR3 has 14 residues. V trimming: 6 bases; J trimming: 1 base; junction bases outside the gene matches: 3. Germline V lookup: CDR1 MDHEN, CDR2 SYDVKM. CDR3 sequence reads: CASSYRGGTDTQYF. In DNA form, the CDR3 reads TGTGCCAGCAGCTACAGGGGGGGCACAGATACGCAGTATTTT.

This clonotype was seen repeatedly, ten times or more. V is TRBV20-1 and J is TRBJ2-7, with TRBD2 matching 7 bases. Germline V gene sequence: CDR1 DFQATT, CDR2 SNEGSKA (reference sequence). The CDR3 length is 17 residues. V gave up 0 bases and J gave up 0 bases; unmatched junction bases: 11. The CDR3 region is CSARDLATSRYSYEQYF. For the CDR3, the DNA is TGCAGTGCTAGAGATCTTGCGACTAGCCGCTACTCCTACGAGCAGTACTTC.

This clonotype appeared a few times. The rearrangement links TRBV5-8 to TRBJ2-2; 8 bases line up with TRBD1. CDR1 and CDR2 (germline): SGHTS, YDEGEE. The CDR3 has 15 amino acids. The J segment lost 14 bases and the V segment lost 3 bases, leaving 15 bases of the junction unmatched. The CDR3 sequence: CASSSRDETGGLLFF. As DNA, the CDR3 is TGTGCCAGCAGCTCGCGAGATGAAACAGGGGGTCTACTGTTTTTT.

This clonotype was counted at least ten times. The chain is built from TRBV5-5 and TRBJ2-3, with 7 positions matching TRBD1. Germline CDR1 reads SGHKS; CDR2 reads YYEKEE (reference sequence). The length of the CDR3 is 14 residues. The V and J ends lost 4 bases and 2 bases, in that order; junction bases with no gene match: 4. The CDR3 bases are TGTGCCAGCAGCAAGGGACAGTTCACAGATACGCAGTATTTT. Translating it yields CASSKGQFTDTQYF.

This clonotype was counted only a few times. The rearrangement links TRBV28 to TRBJ1-4; the D gene is possibly TRBD1 (5 bases). The germline gives CDR1 MDHEN, CDR2 SYDVKM. V lost 5 bases to trimming and J lost 0 bases, with 7 bases between them. The CDR3 has 14 amino acids. The CDR3 DNA sequence: TGTGCCAGCAGTACAGGTTCAACTAATGAAAAACTGTTTTTT. It is translated as CASSTGSTNEKLFF. The full variable domain, completed using reference TRBV28 and TRBJ1-4, is DVKVTQSSRYLVKRTGEKVFLECVQDMDHENMFWYRQDPGLGLRLIYFSYDVKMKEKGDIPEGYSVSREKKERFSLILESASTNQTSMYLCASSTGSTNEKLFFGSGTQLSVL.

This clonotype was observed once. The chain employs TRBV18 and TRBJ2-7, with D perhaps matching TRBD1 or TRBD2 (5 bases each). Looked up from germline, CDR1 is KGHSH and CDR2 is LQKENI. The CDR3 is 15 residues long. V shed 2 bases and J shed 2 bases, with 13 bases lying between them. The CDR3, as DNA: TGTGCCAGCTCACCATCGGGGCTACCCCCCTACGAGCAGTACTTC. It translates to CASSPSGLPPYEQYF.